This T cell receptor beta chain is from a study of blood T cell repertoires in COVID-19. The CDR3 loop spans 14 amino acids. The germline V gene has CDR1 LNHDA and CDR2 SQIVND (reference sequence). V was clipped by 2 bases and J by 2 bases; unmatched bases: 3. Profiling relied on immunoSEQ multiplex PCR, and the TCRdb table lists in-frame clones only, not all of them. The sample yields 25,000 to 35,000 clones, approximately 84% seen once. The genes are TRBV19 and TRBJ2-7, with 7 bases fitting TRBD2. The sample comprised peripheral blood. The clonotype originates from a woman aged 80 or over with acute or convalescent COVID-19. Here the CDR3 reads CASSISGATYEQYF. The CDR3, as DNA: TGTGCCAGTAGTATAAGCGGGGCCACCTACGAGCAGTACTTC.